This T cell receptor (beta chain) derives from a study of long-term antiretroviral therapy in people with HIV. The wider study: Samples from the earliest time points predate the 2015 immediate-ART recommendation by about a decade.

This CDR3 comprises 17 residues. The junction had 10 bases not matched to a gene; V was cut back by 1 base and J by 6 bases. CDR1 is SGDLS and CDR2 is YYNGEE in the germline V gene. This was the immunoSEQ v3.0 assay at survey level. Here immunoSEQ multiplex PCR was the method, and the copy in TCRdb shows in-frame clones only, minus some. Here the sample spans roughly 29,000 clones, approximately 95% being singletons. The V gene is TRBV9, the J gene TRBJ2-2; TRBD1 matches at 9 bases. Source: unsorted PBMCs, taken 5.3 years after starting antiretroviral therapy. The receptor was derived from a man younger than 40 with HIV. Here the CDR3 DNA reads TGTGCCAGCAGCGTATTGCTGGGACAGGGAAACGCCGGGGAGCTGTTTTTT. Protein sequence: CASSVLLGQGNAGELFF.